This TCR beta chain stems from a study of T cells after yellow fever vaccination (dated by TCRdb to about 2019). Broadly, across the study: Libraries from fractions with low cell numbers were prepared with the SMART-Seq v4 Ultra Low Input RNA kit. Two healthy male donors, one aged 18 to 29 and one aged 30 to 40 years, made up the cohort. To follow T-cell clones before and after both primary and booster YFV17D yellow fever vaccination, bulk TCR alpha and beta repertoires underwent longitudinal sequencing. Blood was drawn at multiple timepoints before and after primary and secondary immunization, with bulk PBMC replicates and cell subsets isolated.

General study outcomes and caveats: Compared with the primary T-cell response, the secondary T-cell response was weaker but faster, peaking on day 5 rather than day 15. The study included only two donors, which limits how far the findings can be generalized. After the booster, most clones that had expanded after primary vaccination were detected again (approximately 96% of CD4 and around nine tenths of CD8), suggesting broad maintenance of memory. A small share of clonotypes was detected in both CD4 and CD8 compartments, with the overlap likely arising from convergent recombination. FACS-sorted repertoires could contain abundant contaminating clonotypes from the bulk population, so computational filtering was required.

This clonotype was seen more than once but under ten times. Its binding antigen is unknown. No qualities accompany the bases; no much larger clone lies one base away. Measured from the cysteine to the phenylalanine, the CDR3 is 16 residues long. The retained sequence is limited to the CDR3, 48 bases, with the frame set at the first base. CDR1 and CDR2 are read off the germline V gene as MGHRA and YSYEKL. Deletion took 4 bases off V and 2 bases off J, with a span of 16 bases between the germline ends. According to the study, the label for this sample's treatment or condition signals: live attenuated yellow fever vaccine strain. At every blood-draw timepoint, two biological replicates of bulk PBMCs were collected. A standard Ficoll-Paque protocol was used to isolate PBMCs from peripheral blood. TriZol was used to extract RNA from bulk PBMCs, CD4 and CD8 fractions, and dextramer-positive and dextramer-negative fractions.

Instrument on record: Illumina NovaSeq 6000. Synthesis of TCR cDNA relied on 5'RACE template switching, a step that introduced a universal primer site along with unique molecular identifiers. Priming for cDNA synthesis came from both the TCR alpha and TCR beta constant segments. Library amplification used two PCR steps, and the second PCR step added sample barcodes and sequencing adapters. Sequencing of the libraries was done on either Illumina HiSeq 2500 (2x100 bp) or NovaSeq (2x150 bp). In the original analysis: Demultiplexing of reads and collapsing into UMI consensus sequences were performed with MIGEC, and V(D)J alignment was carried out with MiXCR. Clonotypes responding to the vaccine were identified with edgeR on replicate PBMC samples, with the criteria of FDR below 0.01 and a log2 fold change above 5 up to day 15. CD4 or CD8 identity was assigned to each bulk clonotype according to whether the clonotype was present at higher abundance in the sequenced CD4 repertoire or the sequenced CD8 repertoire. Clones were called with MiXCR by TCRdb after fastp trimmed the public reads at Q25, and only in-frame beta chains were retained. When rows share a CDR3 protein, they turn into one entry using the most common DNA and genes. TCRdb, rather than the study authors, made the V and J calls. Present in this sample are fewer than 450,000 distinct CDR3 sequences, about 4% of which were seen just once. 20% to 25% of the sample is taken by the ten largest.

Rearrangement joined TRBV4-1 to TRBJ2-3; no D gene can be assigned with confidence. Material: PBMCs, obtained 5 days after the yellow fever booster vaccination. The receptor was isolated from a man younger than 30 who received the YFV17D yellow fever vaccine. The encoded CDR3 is CASSLRTRTATDTQYF. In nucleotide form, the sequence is TGCGCCAGCAGCCTAAGGACCCGAACTGCCACAGATACGCAGTATTTT.